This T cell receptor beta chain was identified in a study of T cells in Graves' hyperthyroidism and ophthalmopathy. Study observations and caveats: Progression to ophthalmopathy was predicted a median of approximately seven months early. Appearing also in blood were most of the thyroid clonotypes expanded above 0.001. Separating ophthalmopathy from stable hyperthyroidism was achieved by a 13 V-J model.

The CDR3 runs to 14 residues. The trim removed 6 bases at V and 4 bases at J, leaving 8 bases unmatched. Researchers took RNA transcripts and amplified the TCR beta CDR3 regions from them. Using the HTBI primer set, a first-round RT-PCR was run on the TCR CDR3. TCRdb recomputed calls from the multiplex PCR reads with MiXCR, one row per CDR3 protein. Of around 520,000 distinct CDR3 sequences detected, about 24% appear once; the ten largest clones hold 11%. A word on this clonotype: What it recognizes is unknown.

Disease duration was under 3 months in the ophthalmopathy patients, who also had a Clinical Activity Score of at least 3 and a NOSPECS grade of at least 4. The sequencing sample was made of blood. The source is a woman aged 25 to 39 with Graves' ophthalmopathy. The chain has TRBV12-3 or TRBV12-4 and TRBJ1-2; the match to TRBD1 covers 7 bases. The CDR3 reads CASRPARDSYGYTF. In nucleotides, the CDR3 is TGTGCCAGCAGACCAGCCCGGGACAGCTATGGCTACACCTTC.